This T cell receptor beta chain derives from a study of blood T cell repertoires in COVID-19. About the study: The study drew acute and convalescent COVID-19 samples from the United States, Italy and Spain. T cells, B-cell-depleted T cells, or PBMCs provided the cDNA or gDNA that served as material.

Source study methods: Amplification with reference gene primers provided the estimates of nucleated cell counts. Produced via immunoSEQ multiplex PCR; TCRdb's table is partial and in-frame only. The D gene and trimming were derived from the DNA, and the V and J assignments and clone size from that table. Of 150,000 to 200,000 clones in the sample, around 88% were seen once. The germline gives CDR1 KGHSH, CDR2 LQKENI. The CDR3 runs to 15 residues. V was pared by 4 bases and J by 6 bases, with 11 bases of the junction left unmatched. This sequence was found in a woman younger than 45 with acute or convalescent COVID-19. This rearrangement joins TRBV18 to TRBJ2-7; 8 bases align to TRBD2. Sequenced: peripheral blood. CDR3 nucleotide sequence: TGTGCCAGCTCACAGATCGGGACTAGAGTTTCCGAGCAGTACTTC. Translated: CASSQIGTRVSEQYF.